The present T cell receptor (beta chain) was sequenced within a study of response to subunit inactivated influenza vaccine. Study results and caveats: The authors offered the suggestion that each seasonal influenza vaccination recruits few new T cells.

Germline-derived CDR1 and CDR2 are SEHNR and FQNEAQ (reference sequence). This CDR3 spans 14 amino acids. The V and J ends lost 4 bases and 5 bases respectively, with 14 bases between them. Of note for this clonotype: Its target is unknown.

TCRdb itself ran the RT-PCR reads through MiXCR, one entry per CDR3 protein. This table holds roughly 570,000 distinct CDR3 sequences, roughly 13% found once. The rearrangement links TRBV7-9 to TRBJ1-1; no reliable D call. The receptor was derived from a man aged 50-60 years who received an inactivated influenza vaccine. Specimen: PBMCs from blood, collected roughly 46 days after vaccination. Written as DNA, the CDR3 is TGTGCCAGCAGCTCTCGTCCCGGGATGACTGAAGCTTTCTTT. Translating it yields CASSSRPGMTEAFF.